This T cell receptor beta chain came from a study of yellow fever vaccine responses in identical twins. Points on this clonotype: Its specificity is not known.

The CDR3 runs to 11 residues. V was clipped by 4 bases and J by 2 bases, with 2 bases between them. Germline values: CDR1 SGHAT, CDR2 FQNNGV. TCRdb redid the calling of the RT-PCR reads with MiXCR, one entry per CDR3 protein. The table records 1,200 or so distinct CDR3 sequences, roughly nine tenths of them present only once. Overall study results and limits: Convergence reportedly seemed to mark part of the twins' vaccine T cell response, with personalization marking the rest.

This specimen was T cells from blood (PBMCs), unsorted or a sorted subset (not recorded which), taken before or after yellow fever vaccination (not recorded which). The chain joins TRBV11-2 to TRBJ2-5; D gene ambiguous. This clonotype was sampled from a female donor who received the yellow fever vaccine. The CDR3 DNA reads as TGTGCCAGCAGCTCTCAAGAGACCCAGTACTTC. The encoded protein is CASSSQETQYF.